This T cell receptor beta chain was identified during a study of human T cells and chemical hapten exposure. TCRdb reprocessed the RACE reads via MiXCR and lists one record per CDR3 protein. This sample has approximately 260,000 distinct CDR3 sequences, with around 7.7% found just once. This CDR3 is built from 16 residues. CDR1 MNHNY and CDR2 SVGAGI come from the germline V gene (reference sequence). V lost 0 bases, J lost 10 bases, and 16 bases lay in between. The time point here: pre-sensitization, week 0. Treatment defined: therapeutic diphenylcyclopropenone sensitization with weekly scalp DPC. This TCR was sampled from a young man with alopecia areata. Some clones in this sample may be carry-over from other donors' samples. V is TRBV6-6 and J is TRBJ1-6, with TRBD1 as a possible D gene (6 bases). The sample here was whole blood, taken in connection with sensitization to the hapten diphenylcyclopropenone (DPC). As DNA, the CDR3 is TGTGCCAGCAGTTACTCGATCGTACAGGGAGTCTCACCCCTCCACTTT. Translation: CASSYSIVQGVSPLHF.